Listed below are T cell receptor beta chains from one sample, sequenced in a study of spatial heterogeneity in lung cancer. TCRdb itself ran the 5' RACE reads through MiXCR, one entry per CDR3 protein. The repertoire has 30,000 to 50,000 distinct CDR3 sequences, around 5.8% of them found once; the top ten carry roughly 11%. Sequenced material: PBMCs, taken at surgery. Receptor source: a male donor with early-stage non-small cell lung cancer. Each CDR3 is given with its conserved first and last residue. The D gene is left open where the match is weak. A row's size may be missing; if present it is once, few, many or a size class.

>many|TRBV29-1|NA|TRBJ2-3
CSLEDTDTQYF
TGCAGCCTGGAAGACACAGATACGCAGTATTTT
>many|TRBV3-1|NA|TRBJ1-5
CASSHGTDSNQPQHF
TGTGCCAGCAGCCACGGGACGGATAGCAATCAGCCCCAGCATTTT
>many|TRBV15|NA|TRBJ2-3
CATSRDMGGGGFTDTQYF
TGTGCCACCAGCAGAGATATGGGGGGTGGAGGATTCACAGATACGCAGTATTTT
>many|TRBV7-9|NA|TRBJ2-7
CASSSRTTSHEQYF
TGTGCCAGCAGCTCTAGGACCACTTCCCACGAGCAGTACTTC
>many|TRBV12-3/TRBV12-4|NA|TRBJ2-1
CASSFYNEQFF
TGTGCCAGCAGTTTCTACAATGAGCAGTTCTTC
>many|TRBV6-2/TRBV6-3|NA|TRBJ2-1
CASSYDNEQFF
TGTGCCAGCAGTTACGACAATGAGCAGTTCTTC
>few|TRBV2|TRBD1|TRBJ2-2
CASRDRNTNTGELFF
TGTGCCAGCAGGGACAGGAATACGAACACCGGGGAGCTGTTTTTT
>few|TRBV2|TRBD1|TRBJ1-2
CASSIQGAWGYTF
TGTGCCAGCAGTATACAGGGGGCATGGGGCTACACCTTC
>many|TRBV11-2|NA|TRBJ1-5
CASSLESNQPQHF
TGTGCCAGCAGCTTAGAGAGCAATCAGCCCCAGCATTTT
>few|TRBV10-1|NA|TRBJ2-7
CASSGSSYEQYF
TGCGCCAGCAGCGGCAGCTCCTACGAGCAGTACTTC
>NA|TRBV11-2|TRBD1|TRBJ2-7
CASSSARTGVEQYF
TGTGCCAGCAGCTCAGCCCGGACAGGGGTCGAGCAGTACTTC
>many|TRBV2|TRBD2|TRBJ2-7
CASSRLAGGNEQYF
TGTGCCAGCAGCCGACTAGCGGGGGGTAATGAGCAGTACTTC
>few|TRBV2|NA|TRBJ1-5
CASSLMESNQPQHF
TGTGCCAGCAGCCTTATGGAGAGCAATCAGCCCCAGCATTTT
>NA|TRBV4-1|NA|TRBJ1-1
CASSLEGVTGEAFF
TGCGCCAGCAGCCTGGAGGGAGTCACGGGTGAAGCTTTCTTT
>many|TRBV30|NA|TRBJ1-1
CAWKRISEAFF
TGTGCCTGGAAAAGGATCTCTGAAGCTTTCTTT
>NA|TRBV13|TRBD2|TRBJ2-1
CASSLAGLAGSFSYNEQFF
TGTGCCAGCAGCTTGGCGGGACTAGCGGGGTCTTTCTCCTACAATGAGCAGTTCTTC
>many|TRBV28|TRBD1|TRBJ1-6
CASSLSTGGLYSPLHF
TGTGCCAGCAGTCTATCGACAGGGGGCTTGTATTCACCCCTCCACTTT
>many|TRBV11-2|TRBD1|TRBJ1-1
CASSALRTGWNTEAFF
TGTGCCAGCAGCGCATTAAGGACAGGGTGGAACACTGAAGCTTTCTTT
>NA|TRBV7-9|NA|TRBJ2-7
CASSLAWQGQDEQYF
TGTGCCAGCAGCTTAGCGTGGCAGGGGCAGGACGAGCAGTACTTC
>many|TRBV12-3/TRBV12-4|NA|TRBJ1-1
CASSLRVNTEAFF
TGTGCCAGCAGTTTGAGAGTGAACACTGAAGCTTTCTTT
>NA|TRBV27|TRBD1|TRBJ1-5
CASLIVDVGSLGGENQPQHF
TGTGCCAGTCTTATCGTGGACGTGGGGAGTTTAGGGGGCGAGAATCAGCCCCAGCATTTT
>many|TRBV6-2/TRBV6-3|TRBD1|TRBJ1-5
CASTLQGLGNQPQHF
TGTGCCAGCACTCTACAGGGGCTGGGCAATCAGCCCCAGCATTTT
>many|TRBV29-1|TRBD1|TRBJ2-6
CSVVGQGAGANVLTF
TGCAGCGTGGTCGGACAGGGAGCGGGGGCCAACGTCCTGACTTTC
>medium-sized|TRBV4-3|TRBD2|TRBJ2-7
CASSQVAASGGPYEQYF
TGCGCCAGCAGCCAAGTTGCCGCGAGCGGGGGGCCCTACGAGCAGTACTTC
>many|TRBV7-2|NA|TRBJ2-3
CASSLKSAHTDTQYF
TGTGCCAGCAGCTTAAAGTCTGCGCACACAGATACGCAGTATTTT
>many|TRBV11-2|NA|TRBJ1-1
CASTPTDSPNTEAFF
TGTGCCAGCACCCCTACGGACAGCCCGAACACTGAAGCTTTCTTT
>many|TRBV15|NA|TRBJ2-3
CATSRDRGSTDTQYF
TGTGCCACCAGCAGAGATCGGGGGTCCACAGATACGCAGTATTTT
>many|TRBV10-3|NA|TRBJ1-1
CAISPRGGVSTEAFF
TGTGCCATCAGTCCGAGAGGGGGGGTGAGCACTGAAGCTTTCTTT
>many|TRBV10-3|NA|TRBJ2-7
CAISDTGRSGVYEQYF
TGTGCCATCAGTGATACAGGACGGTCTGGGGTCTACGAGCAGTACTTC
>few|TRBV7-9|TRBD2|TRBJ2-1
CASRAGLSNEQFF
TGTGCCAGCAGAGCGGGACTTTCGAATGAGCAGTTCTTC
>many|TRBV12-3/TRBV12-4|NA|TRBJ2-7
CASSRDTVYEQYF
TGTGCCAGCAGTCGGGACACAGTCTACGAGCAGTACTTC
>NA|TRBV27|NA|TRBJ2-7
CASSLFVDHWEQYF
TGTGCCAGCAGTTTATTCGTAGACCACTGGGAGCAGTACTTC
>few|TRBV20-1|NA|TRBJ1-5
CSAIGADQPQHF
TGCAGTGCTATTGGGGCGGATCAGCCCCAGCATTTT
>many|TRBV10-1|NA|TRBJ2-2
CASSEGGGELFF
TGCGCCAGCAGTGAGGGTGGCGGGGAGCTGTTTTTT
>medium-sized|TRBV29-1|NA|TRBJ2-2
CSVEPLAGLPGELFF
TGCAGCGTTGAACCGCTCGCAGGGTTACCCGGGGAGCTGTTTTTT
>many|TRBV5-6|NA|TRBJ1-5
CASSLVGGRGNQPQHF
TGTGCCAGCAGCTTGGTAGGGGGGCGCGGCAATCAGCCCCAGCATTTT
>few|TRBV5-1|NA|TRBJ2-5
CASSVNSGQSSSAQYF
TGCGCCAGCAGCGTGAATTCCGGACAGTCCTCGTCGGCCCAGTACTTC
>NA|TRBV12-3/TRBV12-4|NA|TRBJ2-3
CASSPYGRRTDTQYF
TGTGCCAGCAGTCCTTACGGGCGAAGGACAGATACGCAGTATTTT
>many|TRBV4-1|TRBD2|TRBJ2-1
CASSQGLGSYNEQFF
TGCGCCAGCAGCCAGGGACTAGGCTCCTACAATGAGCAGTTCTTC
>NA|TRBV6-5|TRBD1|TRBJ2-5
CASSLGTALQETQYF
TGTGCCAGCTCCCTCGGGACAGCCTTACAAGAGACCCAGTACTTC
>many|TRBV11-3|NA|TRBJ1-3
CASSSYREKDTIYF
TGTGCCAGCAGCTCCTACAGGGAGAAGGACACCATATATTTT
>many|TRBV3-1|NA|TRBJ2-5
CASSRTGSETQYF
TGTGCCAGCAGCCGTACAGGGTCGGAGACCCAGTACTTC
>few|TRBV2|TRBD1|TRBJ1-1
CASHLDRGIGNTEAFF
TGTGCCAGCCACCTGGACAGGGGAATTGGGAACACTGAAGCTTTCTTT
>many|TRBV5-8|TRBD1|TRBJ1-1
CASSPWTGKNTEAFF
TGTGCCAGCAGCCCCTGGACAGGGAAGAACACTGAAGCTTTCTTT
>many|TRBV5-1|NA|TRBJ1-5
CASSLRGNQPQHF
TGCGCCAGCAGCTTGAGGGGCAATCAGCCCCAGCATTTT
>many|TRBV7-2|TRBD1|TRBJ1-4
CASSVVGTGGEKLFF
TGTGCCAGCAGCGTCGTAGGGACAGGGGGTGAAAAACTGTTTTTT
>few|TRBV7-9|TRBD2|TRBJ2-3
CASSRTSGGTDTQYF
TGTGCCAGCAGTCGGACTAGCGGGGGGACAGATACGCAGTATTTT
>medium-sized|TRBV29-1|NA|TRBJ2-2
CSVGVPWNTGELFF
TGCAGCGTTGGGGTACCTTGGAACACCGGGGAGCTGTTTTTT
>many|TRBV18|TRBD2|TRBJ2-7
CASSPMVAGLAVQYF
TGTGCCAGCTCACCAATGGTAGCGGGCCTGGCAGTGCAGTACTTC
>many|TRBV9|TRBD1|TRBJ2-5
CASSPRQGRQETQYF
TGTGCCAGCAGCCCCCGACAGGGCCGGCAAGAGACCCAGTACTTC